This TCR beta chain was sequenced during a study of T cell responses to AZD1222 COVID-19 vaccine (dated by TCRdb to the early 2020s). Background on the whole study: Because spike-specific TCR depth and breadth did not differ between the two schedules, AZD1222 recipients who got a second dose at roughly 4 weeks were pooled with those who got a second dose at roughly 12 weeks. Trial participants were enrolled into age subgroups of 18-55, 56-69 and 70-plus years, which contained around 140, 26 and 57 TCR-sequenced participants, respectively. TCR sequencing was performed for some 250 trial participants, of whom around 210 were given two doses of AZD1222 and roughly 25 were given two doses of MenACWY control vaccine. Points the paper makes about the study in general: After two AZD1222 doses, spike-specific TCR breadth and depth were significantly higher than at day 0 and than in MenACWY recipients. The whole spike protein was spanned by vaccine-associated CD4 TCRs, and dominant responses were seen in regions 160-218 and 743-854. Only six AZD1222 recipients were SARS-CoV-2 seropositive at baseline, limiting conclusions about previously exposed vaccinees. Epitopes outside the regions mutated in the B.1.351 and B.1.1.7 variants were reportedly recognized by nearly half of the unique spike-specific TCRs. In the small 56-69-year group, the increase in depth fell short of significance, most likely because of low power. Most participants were white British and females outnumbered males, and the authors suggested that clonal diversity may have been underestimated. Because no day 14 peak-response samples were available, repertoires were characterized only after the peak T cell response.

The CDR3 regions of human TCRbeta chains were analyzed by immunosequencing. Per the original workflow: Repertoire TCRs were checked for matches against a reference library of SARS-CoV-2-specific TCRs that had been generated using the MIRA antigen-specificity platform. Breadth was defined as the fraction of unique TCRs that were SARS-CoV-2-associated, and depth was defined as the fraction of total T cells that were SARS-CoV-2-associated. Each spike-specific TCR was assigned to its reactive spike region and to a CD4 or CD8 class using the MIRA data. Log10-transformed breadth and depth values were compared by one-way ANOVA with Sidak's multiple comparisons tests. Entries here come from immuneACCESS through TCRdb and include only in-frame sequences with V and J called. Some clones fail to appear in such tables; in the studies checked, an unresolved V gene covers under half of the shortfall, and the cause of the remainder is unknown. For V, J and clone size, that table is used; D and trimming come from the DNA. The sample table contains around 120,000 clones; only one count was recorded for roughly 90% of them. The leading ten clones occupy under 3.5% of the sample.

Details on this clone: Its antigen target is currently unknown. Base qualities were left out, and no much larger clone turns up one base away.

The time point tag for this specimen amounts to: baseline before first vaccination. The vaccinee samples were drawn from two UK trials, COV001 and COV002, one of which was a single-blind randomized controlled phase 2/3 trial testing AZD1222 (ChAdOx1 nCoV-19) in healthy adults. Trial participant PBMC samples were collected at day 0 and day 28 after the second dose for TCRbeta chain sequencing. The CDR3 sequence holds 14 residues, the cysteine and phenylalanine included. Only the CDR3 DNA is retained, 42 bases long and in frame from the first base. Per the germline V gene, SNHLY is the CDR1 and FYNNEI is the CDR2. V was cut back by 6 bases and J by 2 bases, leaving a gap of 10 bases between them.

Sequencing was performed on peripheral blood, taken on day 0 of AZD1222 vaccination. This sequence was found in an adult in good health. Here the chain combines TRBV2 and TRBJ1-4, and the D gene may be TRBD1, 6 bases matching. The DNA sequence reads TGTGCCAGCAGGGGAGGGGGGACTAATGAAAAACTGTTTTTT. It translates as CASRGGGTNEKLFF.